Listed below are T cell receptor beta chains from one sample, sequenced in a study of blood T cell repertoires in COVID-19. Only in-frame clones appear in the TCRdb table, and some are missing; sequencing was by immunoSEQ multiplex PCR. The repertoire has approximately 480,000 clones, about nine tenths of them found once; the top ten carry 0.65% to 0.9%. The material sequenced was PBMCs or T cells enriched from blood (not recorded which). These receptors were taken from a woman younger than 35 who had recovered from COVID-19. The CDR3 runs from the conserved cysteine through the conserved F or W. The D gene is left open where the match is weak. Some rows have no size entry. The others give once, few or many, or a class for an expanded clone.

>NA|TRBV2|TRBJ2-2|NA
CASSSNLQGDYATGELFF
TGTGCCAGCAGCTCTAATCTACAGGGAGATTATGCGACCGGGGAGCTGTTTTTT
>NA|TRBV4-2|TRBJ1-1|NA
CASSQADSTNTEAFF
TGTGCCAGCAGCCAGGCAGACAGTACTAACACTGAAGCTTTCTTT
>NA|TRBV12-3/TRBV12-4|TRBJ1-3|NA
CASSLGGTDTIYF
TGTGCCAGCAGTTTGGGAGGGACGGACACCATATATTTT
>NA|TRBV14|TRBJ2-3|NA
CASSQGALSDTQYF
TGTGCCAGCAGCCAAGGGGCCTTGTCAGATACGCAGTATTTT
>NA|TRBV19|TRBJ1-3|NA
CASSPEGVSSGNTIYF
TGTGCCAGTAGTCCCGAGGGGGTTAGCTCTGGAAACACCATATATTTT
>NA|TRBV4-1|TRBJ2-7|NA
CASSQERLAYEQYF
TGCGCCAGCAGCCAAGAGAGGCTTGCCTACGAGCAGTACTTC
>NA|TRBV5-4|TRBJ2-3|NA
CASRPTGHPLDTQYF
TGTGCCAGCAGGCCTACAGGTCACCCCCTAGATACGCAGTATTTT
>TRBD1|TRBV6-2/TRBV6-3|TRBJ2-5|NA
CASSYFLKQDRVETQYF
TGTGCCAGCAGTTACTTCCTAAAACAAGACAGGGTAGAGACCCAGTACTTC
>TRBD1|TRBV29-1|TRBJ1-1|NA
CSALGQVGEAFF
TGCAGCGCCCTTGGACAGGTCGGTGAAGCTTTCTTT
>NA|TRBV19|TRBJ2-2|NA
CASSNQGQNTGELFF
TGTGCCAGTAGTAATCAGGGTCAGAACACCGGGGAGCTGTTTTTT
>TRBD2|TRBV30|TRBJ2-7|once
CAWSSGGEQYF
TGTGCCTGGAGTTCGGGGGGCGAGCAGTACTTC
>TRBD1|TRBV4-1|TRBJ1-5|NA
CASSQAQGNQPQHF
TGCGCCAGCAGCCAAGCACAGGGGAATCAGCCCCAGCATTTT
>NA|TRBV24-1|TRBJ1-1|NA
CATSDPAGYGTLNTEAFF
TGTGCCACCAGTGATCCCGCGGGGTATGGAACTTTGAACACTGAAGCTTTCTTT
>TRBD1|TRBV5-4|TRBJ1-2|NA
CASSFRTGFYGYTF
TGTGCCAGCAGCTTTCGGACAGGCTTCTATGGCTACACCTTC
>NA|TRBV27|TRBJ1-2|NA
CASSLSSGPLPYGYTF
TGTGCCAGCAGTTTATCCTCAGGGCCCCTTCCCTATGGCTACACCTTC
>NA|TRBV7-8|TRBJ1-1|NA
CASSSATGITEAFF
TGTGCCAGCAGCTCCGCTACAGGGATCACTGAAGCTTTCTTT
>TRBD1|TRBV28|TRBJ1-4|NA
CASTSGGFNEKLFF
TGTGCCAGCACCTCAGGGGGATTTAATGAAAAACTGTTTTTT
>NA|TRBV9|TRBJ2-3|NA
CASSLRSLGDTQYF
TGTGCCAGCAGCCTCCGGTCACTAGGGGATACGCAGTATTTT
>NA|TRBV5-1|TRBJ1-1|NA
CASSYLSSLDEAFF
TGCGCCAGCAGCTACTTATCGAGTCTAGATGAAGCTTTCTTT
>TRBD2|TRBV3-1/TRBV3-2|TRBJ2-5|NA
CASSQVLLAGARQETQYF
TGTGCCAGCAGCCAAGTATTACTAGCGGGGGCACGCCAAGAGACCCAGTACTTC
>TRBD1|TRBV28|TRBJ2-3|NA
CASSPWDRGTDTQYF
TGTGCCAGCAGTCCCTGGGACAGGGGTACAGATACGCAGTATTTT
>TRBD1|TRBV2|TRBJ1-2|NA
CASRRAGQGYYGYTF
TGTGCCAGCAGGAGGGCGGGACAGGGGTACTATGGCTACACCTTC
>NA|TRBV20-1|TRBJ2-4|NA
CSASFRDKDIQYF
TGCAGTGCTAGTTTCCGGGACAAGGACATTCAGTACTTC
>TRBD2|TRBV10-2|TRBJ2-3|NA
CASSESLFGLAGDTDTQYF
TGCGCCAGCAGTGAGTCGCTTTTCGGACTAGCGGGGGACACAGATACGCAGTATTTT
>TRBD1|TRBV4-1|TRBJ1-1|NA
CASSQIQGAKNTEAFF
TGCGCCAGCAGCCAGATACAGGGGGCAAAGAACACTGAAGCTTTCTTT
>TRBD1|TRBV7-3|TRBJ2-1|NA
CASSQDRQGYNEQFF
TGTGCCAGCAGCCAAGATAGACAGGGCTACAATGAGCAGTTCTTC
>TRBD2|TRBV6-1|TRBJ2-5|NA
CASSETSGGQETQYF
TGTGCCAGCAGTGAGACTAGCGGGGGCCAAGAGACCCAGTACTTC
>TRBD1|TRBV4-2|TRBJ1-1|NA
CASSQETGGYTEAFF
TGTGCCAGCAGCCAAGAGACAGGGGGGTATACTGAAGCTTTCTTT
>TRBD1|TRBV5-1|TRBJ2-7|NA
CASSLLGQGARGDEQYF
TGCGCCAGCAGCCTCCTCGGACAGGGGGCAAGAGGGGACGAGCAGTACTTC
>TRBD1|TRBV3-1/TRBV3-2|TRBJ1-1|NA
CASSRIRDSEAFF
TGTGCCAGCAGCCGCATCCGGGACAGTGAAGCTTTCTTT
>TRBD1|TRBV5-1|TRBJ1-1|NA
CASSSKLFRDRVYPEAFF
TGCGCCAGCAGCTCAAAACTCTTCCGGGACAGGGTATATCCTGAAGCTTTCTTT
>NA|TRBV3-1/TRBV3-2|TRBJ1-2|NA
CASSQNAAKSYGYTF
TGTGCCAGCAGCCAAAACGCGGCCAAGAGCTATGGCTACACCTTC
>NA|TRBV5-1|TRBJ1-5|NA
CASSLGTRNQPQHF
TGCGCCAGCAGCTTGGGAACGAGGAATCAGCCCCAGCATTTT
>NA|TRBV5-1|TRBJ1-6|NA
CASRPGSPNSPLHF
TGCGCCAGCAGGCCCGGGTCACCGAATTCACCCCTCCACTTT
>TRBD1|TRBV5-4|TRBJ2-7|few
CASSTGGAGEQYF
TGTGCCAGCAGCACAGGGGGAGCTGGCGAGCAGTACTTC
>TRBD1|TRBV6-4|TRBJ1-2|NA
CASSPVSGQQNYGYTF
TGTGCCAGCAGTCCCGTATCGGGACAGCAAAACTATGGCTACACCTTC
>NA|TRBV2|TRBJ1-1|NA
CASSPDSPQGTEAFF
TGTGCCAGCAGTCCGGACAGCCCTCAGGGCACTGAAGCTTTCTTT
>NA|TRBV7-2|TRBJ2-1|NA
CASTPEGGAAYNEQFF
TGTGCCAGCACCCCAGAGGGGGGGGCCGCCTACAATGAGCAGTTCTTC
>NA|TRBV2|TRBJ2-1|NA
CASIDRETYNEQFF
TGTGCCAGCATCGACAGAGAAACCTACAATGAGCAGTTCTTC
>TRBD2|TRBV30|TRBJ2-1|NA
CAWSTRRGGINEQFF
TGTGCCTGGAGTACCCGGCGGGGGGGGATCAATGAGCAGTTCTTC
>TRBD1|TRBV5-1|TRBJ2-3|NA
CASSSGGAADTQYF
TGCGCCAGCAGCTCAGGGGGCGCCGCAGATACGCAGTATTTT
>NA|TRBV6-1|TRBJ2-7|NA
CASSELDEGSYEQYF
TGTGCCAGCAGTGAACTAGATGAGGGTTCCTACGAGCAGTACTTC
>NA|TRBV2|TRBJ1-1|NA
CASDRDNQNTEAFF
TGTGCCAGCGACCGCGACAACCAAAACACTGAAGCTTTCTTT
>NA|TRBV2|TRBJ1-2|NA
CAIGVQSNYGYTF
TGTGCCATCGGGGTCCAATCTAACTATGGCTACACCTTC
>NA|TRBV2|TRBJ1-6|NA
CASAPRPGTSPLHF
TGTGCCAGTGCGCCGAGACCGGGTACTTCGCCCCTCCACTTT
>NA|TRBV30|TRBJ2-3|NA
CAWSSLLNRPSGTDTQYF
TGTGCCTGGAGCTCGCTCCTTAACAGGCCCTCGGGCACAGATACGCAGTATTTT
>TRBD1|TRBV5-4|TRBJ2-7|NA
CASSSSDRIYEQYF
TGTGCCAGCAGCTCCTCGGACAGGATTTACGAGCAGTACTTC
>TRBD1|TRBV2|TRBJ2-7|NA
CASRAGTGSYEQYF
TGTGCCAGCAGGGCTGGGACAGGCTCCTACGAGCAGTACTTC
>NA|TRBV5-1|TRBJ2-1|NA
CASSSSTSPFHEQFF
TGCGCCAGCAGTTCAAGTACTAGCCCCTTTCATGAGCAGTTCTTC
>TRBD2|TRBV5-1|TRBJ2-1|NA
CASSLHKRGLSYNEQFF
TGCGCCAGCAGCCTTCATAAGCGGGGGCTCTCCTACAATGAGCAGTTCTTC